The rows below give T cell receptor beta chains drawn from one sample of a study of molecular identifiers for immune sequencing clone quantification. In TCRdb, the PCR reads were re-called with MiXCR into one record per CDR3 protein. The repertoire consists of hundreds of thousands of distinct CDR3 sequences, with about 21% occurring once and the leading ten covering over 0.7%. Input material: naive CD8+ T cells from blood, with Jurkat cell RNA spiked in. These TCRs come from a human donor in good health. Some libraries in this study had Jurkat cell RNA spiked in. The CDR3 runs from the conserved cysteine through the conserved F or W. A D gene is named only where the DNA matches it firmly. Clone size appears in some rows only: once, few, many, or a class for an expanded clone.

v_gene	j_gene	d_gene	abundance	CDR3nt	CDR3aa
TRBV5-5	TRBJ2-2	.	many	TGTGCCAGCAGCTTGGGCTGGAACACCGGGGAGCTGTTTTTT	CASSLGWNTGELFF
TRBV30	TRBJ2-7	.	many	TGTGCCTGGAGTGTAGAGTTTACCTACGAGCAGTACTTC	CAWSVEFTYEQYF
TRBV9	TRBJ2-3	.	many	TGTGCCAGCAGCTCCGCAAGAGAAGATACGCAGTATTTT	CASSSAREDTQYF
TRBV21-1	TRBJ1-1	.	many	TGTGCCAGCAGCAAACGGGGACAGGGGGCCCCCCAAGGCACTGAAGCTTTCTTT	CASSKRGQGAPQGTEAFF
TRBV20-1	TRBJ2-7	TRBD2	many	TGCAGTGCTAGGACTAGCGGGGCCTCCTACGAGCAGTACTTC	CSARTSGASYEQYF
TRBV20-1	TRBJ2-7	.	many	TGCAGTGCCGACGCCCCCAGCTCCTACGAGCAGTACTTC	CSADAPSSYEQYF
TRBV20-1	TRBJ2-7	TRBD1	many	TGCAGTGCCCAGACAGGGGTCGGCTACGAGCAGTACTTC	CSAQTGVGYEQYF
TRBV4-3	TRBJ2-7	.	.	TGCGCCAGCAGCCAAGGAAAGGGGGCCTACGAGCAGTACTTC	CASSQGKGAYEQYF
TRBV7-3	TRBJ2-3	.	many	TGTGCCAGCAGCTTAACTTCAGGGGCCCTGCCCACAGATACGCAGTATTTT	CASSLTSGALPTDTQYF
TRBV5-1	TRBJ2-7	TRBD2	many	TGCGCCAGCAGCTCGGGACGGGGGAATGGACTAGCGACCGAGCAGTACTTC	CASSSGRGNGLATEQYF
TRBV12-5	TRBJ2-5	.	few	TGTGCTAGTGCCCAGGGAGAGACCCAGTACTTC	CASAQGETQYF
TRBV4-1	TRBJ1-2	.	many	TGCGCCAGCAGCCAAGACGCCCAGGGAGGGTCGTATGGCTACACCTTC	CASSQDAQGGSYGYTF
TRBV4-3	TRBJ2-3	.	many	TGCGCCAGCAGCCAAGATCGTTACACAGATACGCAGTATTTT	CASSQDRYTDTQYF
TRBV20-1	TRBJ2-4	TRBD2	.	TGCAGTGCTAGAGATACCCCAGCGGGAGCGCACATTCAGTACTTC	CSARDTPAGAHIQYF
TRBV7-9	TRBJ2-7	.	many	TGTGCCAGCAGTCCTCGAGGGGGCTACGAGCAGTACTTC	CASSPRGGYEQYF
TRBV11-2	TRBJ1-3	TRBD1	.	TGTGCCAGCAGACAGACAGGGAATGGAAACACCATATGTTTT	CASRQTGNGNTICF
TRBV14	TRBJ2-3	.	many	TGTGCCAGCAGCCAGAATAGTGTGCGCACAGATACGCAGTATTTT	CASSQNSVRTDTQYF
TRBV4-3	TRBJ2-7	TRBD2	many	TGCGCCAGCAGCCAAGATCGGGGGGGGCCCTACGAGCAGTACTTC	CASSQDRGGPYEQYF
TRBV6-2/TRBV6-3	TRBJ2-1	TRBD2	few	TGTGCCAGCAGTAAAACAGCGGGGCGTTACAATGAGCAGTTCTTC	CASSKTAGRYNEQFF
TRBV6-9	TRBJ1-3	.	many	TGTGCCAGCAGTCAAACAGGCCCCCCTGGAAACACCATATATTTT	CASSQTGPPGNTIYF
TRBV28	TRBJ2-7	.	many	TGTGCCAGCACCCCCCTTCATGGGGGGTCCTACGAGCAGTACTTC	CASTPLHGGSYEQYF
TRBV5-6	TRBJ2-6	.	many	TGTGCCAGCAGCTTGCCGGTCCGCCAAGTAGCTGGGGCCAACGTCCTGACTTTC	CASSLPVRQVAGANVLTF
TRBV28	TRBJ2-7	TRBD1	once	TGTGCCAGCAGGATCCGGGGACAGGGAGGGTACGAGCAGTACTTC	CASRIRGQGGYEQYF
TRBV5-5	TRBJ2-2	.	many	TGTGCCAGCAGGGGAGTCGGGGAGCTGTTTTTT	CASRGVGELFF
TRBV6-5	TRBJ2-3	.	many	TGTGCCAGCAGCCCCCGCGGGGCGAGCACAGATACGCAGTATTTT	CASSPRGASTDTQYF
TRBV2	TRBJ1-5	TRBD1	many	TGTGCCAGCAGTGAGGGACAGAGCAATCAGCCCCAGCATTTT	CASSEGQSNQPQHF
TRBV28	TRBJ2-5	TRBD2	many	TGTGCCAGCAGCCCCTGGGGTAGCGGGGAAGAGACCCAGTACTTC	CASSPWGSGEETQYF
TRBV9	TRBJ2-3	TRBD2	few	TGTGCCAGCAGCCCACTACTAGCGGGAGTAGCAGATACGCAGTATTTT	CASSPLLAGVADTQYF
TRBV2	TRBJ2-6	.	many	TGTGCCAGCAGTGAAGCGGAGGGACGGGCGAGCTCTGGGGCCAACGTCCTGACTTTC	CASSEAEGRASSGANVLTF
TRBV11-2	TRBJ2-6	TRBD1	many	TGTGCCAGCAGCTTCCGCCCAGGGGGTCTTGCCCGTCCTGGGGCCAACGTCCTGACTTTC	CASSFRPGGLARPGANVLTF
TRBV6-2/TRBV6-3	TRBJ2-4	.	many	TGTGCCAGCAGCGCCCTAGACGGCATTCAGTACTTC	CASSALDGIQYF
TRBV27	TRBJ2-3	.	many	TGTGCCAGCAGTTTAGTAGGAGTCCTCGGCACAGATACGCAGTATTTT	CASSLVGVLGTDTQYF
TRBV28	TRBJ1-5	TRBD1	many	TGTGCCAGCAGTCCGACCGGGACAGGGATGGGTCAGCCCCAGCATTTT	CASSPTGTGMGQPQHF
TRBV9	TRBJ1-3	.	many	TGTGCCAGCAGCGTAACGGTGGGCGTACTCAGCTCTGGAAACACCATATATTTT	CASSVTVGVLSSGNTIYF
TRBV19	TRBJ2-3	.	many	TGTGCCAGTAGTCCCCCACTGGAGGATACGCAGTATTTT	CASSPPLEDTQYF
TRBV12-3/TRBV12-4	TRBJ2-3	.	many	TGTGCCAGCAGTGCAGGGGGGGATACGCAGTATTTT	CASSAGGDTQYF
TRBV27	TRBJ2-7	.	.	TGTGCCAGCAGTTTAGGGGCTGTATACGAGCAGTACTTC	CASSLGAVYEQYF
TRBV27	TRBJ2-7	TRBD1	.	TGTGCCAGCAGCCACGACAGGGTATACGAGCAGTACTTC	CASSHDRVYEQYF
TRBV9	TRBJ2-5	.	many	TGTGCCAGCAGCGTAGGGGGGCCGGGCAAAGAGACCCAGTACTTC	CASSVGGPGKETQYF
TRBV7-9	TRBJ1-1	.	many	TGTGCCAGCAGCCAGAAAACCGTGGGCACTGAAGCTTTCTTT	CASSQKTVGTEAFF
TRBV7-9	TRBJ1-1	.	many	TGTGCCAGCAGCTTAGACTTTGAAGCTTTCTTT	CASSLDFEAFF
TRBV5-5	TRBJ1-1	.	many	TGTGCCAGCAGCTTACCGGGGGCCGACACTGAAGCTTTCTTT	CASSLPGADTEAFF
TRBV25-1	TRBJ1-1	.	many	TGTGCCAGCAGTGAATATGGGACCACTGAAGCTTTCTTT	CASSEYGTTEAFF
TRBV28	TRBJ2-3	.	many	TGTGCCAGCAGTTTACGCTTAAATCCCCCTGCGCAGTATTTT	CASSLRLNPPAQYF
TRBV19	TRBJ2-1	TRBD2	many	TGTGCCAGTAGTACCCCGCTAGCGGGGCCCTACAATGAGCAGTTCTTC	CASSTPLAGPYNEQFF
TRBV20-1	TRBJ2-7	TRBD2	many	TGCAGTGCCCGTCGCGGGGGGTCCTACGAGCAGTACTTC	CSARRGGSYEQYF
TRBV4-3	TRBJ2-7	TRBD1	many	TGCGCCAGCAGCCAAACGGGACAGGGCTACGAGCAGTACTTC	CASSQTGQGYEQYF
TRBV28	TRBJ1-4	.	many	TGTGCCAGCAGTTTGAGGGGAGGTAATGAAAAACTGTTTTTT	CASSLRGGNEKLFF
TRBV28	TRBJ1-3	.	many	TGTGCCAGCAGTTTAAGGGGGGATGGAAACACCATATATTTT	CASSLRGDGNTIYF
TRBV13	TRBJ2-3	.	.	TGTGCCAGCAGCTCAGGTAACACAGATGCGCAGTATTTT	CASSSGNTDAQYF
TRBV20-1	TRBJ2-7	TRBD2	.	TGCAGTGCTACCGAGCGGGCCTTACTAGCGGCAAGCTCCTACGAGCAGTACTTC	CSATERALLAASSYEQYF
TRBV20-1	TRBJ2-3	.	many	TGCAGTGCTAGGGCGGTCGGGGAAGGCGATACGCAGTATTTT	CSARAVGEGDTQYF
TRBV6-2/TRBV6-3	TRBJ2-4	TRBD1	many	TGTGCCAGCAGCACAGGGGTGAACATTCAGTACTTC	CASSTGVNIQYF
TRBV7-9	TRBJ2-7	TRBD1	many	TGTGCCAGCACAACAGGGGGGGAGCAGTACTTC	CASTTGGEQYF
TRBV19	TRBJ1-6	.	.	TGTGCCGGCGGGGAGGGAGGCCTGGATTCACCCCTCCACTTT	CAGGEGGLDSPLHF
TRBV30	TRBJ2-3	.	many	TGTGCCTGGATGGGAGATACGCAGTATTTT	CAWMGDTQYF
TRBV5-5	TRBJ1-1	.	many	TGTGCCAGCAGCGGACCAACCAGCACTGAAGCTTTCTTT	CASSGPTSTEAFF
TRBV6-7	TRBJ2-2	TRBD1	many	TGTGCCAGCAGTTACCAGGACAGGGTTTTAGCGAACACCGGGGAGCTGTTTTTT	CASSYQDRVLANTGELFF
TRBV12-3/TRBV12-4	TRBJ2-3	.	many	TGTGCCAGCGATCGGGCAGGGGCCACAGATACGCAGTATTTT	CASDRAGATDTQYF